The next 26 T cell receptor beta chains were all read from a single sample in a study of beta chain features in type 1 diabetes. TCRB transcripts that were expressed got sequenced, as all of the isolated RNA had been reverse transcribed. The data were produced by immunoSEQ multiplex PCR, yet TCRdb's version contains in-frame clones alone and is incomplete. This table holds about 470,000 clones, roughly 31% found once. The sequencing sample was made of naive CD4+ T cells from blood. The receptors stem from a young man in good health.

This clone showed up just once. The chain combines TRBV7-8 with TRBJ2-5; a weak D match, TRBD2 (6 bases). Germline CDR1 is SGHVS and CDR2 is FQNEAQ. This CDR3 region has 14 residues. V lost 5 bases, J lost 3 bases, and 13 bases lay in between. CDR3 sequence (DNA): TGTGCCAGCAGCCGGGGGAAGCGGGAAGAGACCCAGTACTTC. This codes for CASSRGKREETQYF.

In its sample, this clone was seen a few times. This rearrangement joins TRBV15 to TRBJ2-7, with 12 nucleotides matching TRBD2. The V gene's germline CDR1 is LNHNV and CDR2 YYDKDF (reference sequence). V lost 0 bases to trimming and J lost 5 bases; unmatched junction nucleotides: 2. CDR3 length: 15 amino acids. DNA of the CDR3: TGTGCCACCAGCAGAGAGACTAGCGGGAGTAACGAGCAGTACTTC. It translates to CATSRETSGSNEQYF.

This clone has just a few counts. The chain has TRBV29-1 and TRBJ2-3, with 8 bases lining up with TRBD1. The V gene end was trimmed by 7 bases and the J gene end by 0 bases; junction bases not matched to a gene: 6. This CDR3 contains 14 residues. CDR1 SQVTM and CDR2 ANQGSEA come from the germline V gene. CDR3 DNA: TGCAGCGCCAGAAGGGACAGGAGCACAGATACGCAGTATTTT. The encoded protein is CSARRDRSTDTQYF.

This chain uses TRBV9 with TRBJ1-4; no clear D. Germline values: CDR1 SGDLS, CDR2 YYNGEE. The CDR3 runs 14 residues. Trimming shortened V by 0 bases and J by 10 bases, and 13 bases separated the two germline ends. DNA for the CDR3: TGTGCCAGCAGCGTAGGAGACTCCTATGGAAAACTGTTTTTT. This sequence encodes CASSVGDSYGKLFF.

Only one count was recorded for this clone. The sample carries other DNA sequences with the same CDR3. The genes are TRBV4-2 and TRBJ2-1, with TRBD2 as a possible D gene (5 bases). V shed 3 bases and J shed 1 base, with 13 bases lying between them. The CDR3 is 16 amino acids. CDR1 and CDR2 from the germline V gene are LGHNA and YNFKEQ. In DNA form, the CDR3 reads TGTGCCAGCAGCCAGGAGTCTAGAGGGTCCTACAATGAGCAGTTCTTC. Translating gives CASSQESRGSYNEQFF.

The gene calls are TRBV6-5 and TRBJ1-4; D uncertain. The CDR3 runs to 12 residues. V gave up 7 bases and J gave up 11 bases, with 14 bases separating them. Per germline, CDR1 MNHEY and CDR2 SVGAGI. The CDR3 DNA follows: TGTGCCAGCACTGATAACACCGGGAAACTGTTTTTT. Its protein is CASTDNTGKLFF.

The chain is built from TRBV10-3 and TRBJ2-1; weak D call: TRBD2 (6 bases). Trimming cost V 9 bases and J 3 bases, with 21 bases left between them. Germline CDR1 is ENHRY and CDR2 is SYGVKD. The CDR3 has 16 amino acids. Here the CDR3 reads CAILPGPGLDYNEQFF. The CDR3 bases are TGTGCCATACTCCCAGGACCGGGACTCGACTACAATGAGCAGTTCTTC.

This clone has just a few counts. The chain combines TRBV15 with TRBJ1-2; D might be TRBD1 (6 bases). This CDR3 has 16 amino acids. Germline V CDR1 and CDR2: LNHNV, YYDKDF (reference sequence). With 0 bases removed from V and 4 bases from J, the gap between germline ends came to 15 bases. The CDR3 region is CATSREEGQPIYGYTF. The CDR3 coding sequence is TGTGCCACCAGCAGAGAAGAAGGACAGCCCATCTATGGCTACACCTTC.

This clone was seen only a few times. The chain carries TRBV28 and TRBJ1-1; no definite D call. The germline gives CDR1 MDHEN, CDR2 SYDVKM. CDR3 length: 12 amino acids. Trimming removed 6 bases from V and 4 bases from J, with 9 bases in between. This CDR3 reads CASSILTTEAFF. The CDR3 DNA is TGTGCCAGCAGCATCCTCACCACTGAAGCTTTCTTT.

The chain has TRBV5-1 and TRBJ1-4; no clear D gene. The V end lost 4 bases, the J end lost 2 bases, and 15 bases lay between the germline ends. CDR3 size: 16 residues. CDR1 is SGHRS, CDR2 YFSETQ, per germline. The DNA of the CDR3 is TGCGCCAGCAGCCCTGTGGAAATTCGGACTAATGAAAAACTGTTTTTT. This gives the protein CASSPVEIRTNEKLFF.

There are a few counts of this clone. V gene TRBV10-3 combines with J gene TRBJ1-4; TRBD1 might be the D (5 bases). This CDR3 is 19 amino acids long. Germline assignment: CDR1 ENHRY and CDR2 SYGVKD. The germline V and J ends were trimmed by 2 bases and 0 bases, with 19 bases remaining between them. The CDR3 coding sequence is TGTGCCATCAGTGAGAGGGACCCGAGGGACGGCGCAACTAATGAAAAACTGTTTTTT. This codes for CAISERDPRDGATNEKLFF.

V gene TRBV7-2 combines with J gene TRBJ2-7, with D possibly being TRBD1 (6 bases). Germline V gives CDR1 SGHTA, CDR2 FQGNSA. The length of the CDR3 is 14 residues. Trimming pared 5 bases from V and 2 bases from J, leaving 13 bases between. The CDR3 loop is CASSPHREPYEQYF. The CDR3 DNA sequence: TGTGCCAGCAGCCCGCACAGGGAACCCTACGAGCAGTACTTC. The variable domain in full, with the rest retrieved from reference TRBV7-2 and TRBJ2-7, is GAGVSQSPSNKVTEKGKDVELRCDPISGHTALYWYRQSLGQGLEFLIYFQGNSAPDKSGLPSDRFSAERTGGSVSTLTIQRTQQEDSAVYLCASSPHREPYEQYFGPGTRLTVT.

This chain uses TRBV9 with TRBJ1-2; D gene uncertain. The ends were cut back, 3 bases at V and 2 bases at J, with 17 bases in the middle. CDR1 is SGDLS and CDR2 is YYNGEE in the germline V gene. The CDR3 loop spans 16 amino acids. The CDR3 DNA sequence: TGTGCCAGCAGCGGTAGCCTCGGAGTTGCAAACTATGGCTACACCTTC. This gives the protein CASSGSLGVANYGYTF.

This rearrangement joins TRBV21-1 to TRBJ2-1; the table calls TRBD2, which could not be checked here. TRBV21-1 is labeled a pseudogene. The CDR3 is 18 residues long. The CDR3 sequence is CASSKGDRRGVQYNEQFF. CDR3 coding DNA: TGTGCCAGCAGCAAAGGTGACCGGCGGGGAGTACAGTACAATGAGCAGTTCTTC.

The CDR3 loop is CAWRVLYNTGELFF. CDR3 nucleotide sequence: TGTGCCTGGAGGGTACTCTATAACACCGGGGAGCTGTTTTTT. The V gene is TRBV30, the J gene TRBJ2-2; D gene unclear. The CDR3 runs 14 residues. In germline, CDR1 is GTSNPN, CDR2 SVGIG (reference sequence). Trimming stripped 3 bases from V and 2 bases from J, with 10 bases between.

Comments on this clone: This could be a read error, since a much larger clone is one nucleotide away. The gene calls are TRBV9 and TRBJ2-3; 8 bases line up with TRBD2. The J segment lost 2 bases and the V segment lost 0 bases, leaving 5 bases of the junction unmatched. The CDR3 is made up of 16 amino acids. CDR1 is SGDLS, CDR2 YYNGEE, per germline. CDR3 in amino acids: CASSVGAGEYTDTQYF. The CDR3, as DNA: TGTGCCAGCAGCGTAGGAGCGGGAGAGTACACAGATACGCAGTATTTT.

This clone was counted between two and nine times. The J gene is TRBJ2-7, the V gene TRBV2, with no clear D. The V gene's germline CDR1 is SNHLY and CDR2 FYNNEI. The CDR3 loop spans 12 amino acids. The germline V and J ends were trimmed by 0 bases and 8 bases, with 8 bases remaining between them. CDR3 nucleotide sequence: TGTGCCAGCAGTGAAGCGGTTGGAAAGCAGTACTTC. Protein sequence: CASSEAVGKQYF. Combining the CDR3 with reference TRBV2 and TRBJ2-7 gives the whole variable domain EPEVTQTPSHQVTQMGQEVILRCVPISNHLYFYWYRQILGQKVEFLVSFYNNEISEKSEIFDDQFSVERPDGSNFTLKIRSTKLEDSAMYFCASSEAVGKQYFGPGTRLTVT.

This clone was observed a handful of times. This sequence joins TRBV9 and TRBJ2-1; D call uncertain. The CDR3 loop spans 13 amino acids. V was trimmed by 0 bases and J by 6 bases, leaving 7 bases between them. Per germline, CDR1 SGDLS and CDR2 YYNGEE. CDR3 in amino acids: CASSVEPPNEQFF. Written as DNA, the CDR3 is TGTGCCAGCAGCGTAGAACCACCCAATGAGCAGTTCTTC.

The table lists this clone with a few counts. Here the CDR3 reads CASSLDSQPQHF. CDR3 coding DNA: TGTGCCAGCAGCTTAGACAGTCAGCCCCAGCATTTT. The chain combines TRBV7-2 with TRBJ1-5; D remains ambiguous. Germline V gene data show CDR1 as SGHTA and CDR2 as FQGNSA. Trimming removed 1 base from V and 6 bases from J, with 4 bases in between. The CDR3 covers 12 residues.

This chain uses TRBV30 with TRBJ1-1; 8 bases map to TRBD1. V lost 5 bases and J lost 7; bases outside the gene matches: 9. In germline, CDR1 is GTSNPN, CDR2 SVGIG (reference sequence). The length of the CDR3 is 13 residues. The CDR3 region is CAWLVDRGIEAFF. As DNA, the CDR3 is TGTGCCTGGCTGGTAGACAGGGGCATTGAAGCTTTCTTT.

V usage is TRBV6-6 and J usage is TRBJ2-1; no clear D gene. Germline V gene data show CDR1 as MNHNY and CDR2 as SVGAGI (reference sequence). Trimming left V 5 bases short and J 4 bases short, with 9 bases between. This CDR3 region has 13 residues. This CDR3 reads CASSHDLYNEQFF. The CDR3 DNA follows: TGTGCCAGCAGTCACGACTTATACAATGAGCAGTTCTTC.

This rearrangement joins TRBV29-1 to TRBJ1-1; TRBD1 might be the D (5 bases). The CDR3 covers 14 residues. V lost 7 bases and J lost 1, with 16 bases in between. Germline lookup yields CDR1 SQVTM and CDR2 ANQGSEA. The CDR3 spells CSDAKGGGNTEAFF. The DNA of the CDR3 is TGCAGCGATGCGAAGGGTGGGGGGAACACTGAAGCTTTCTTT.

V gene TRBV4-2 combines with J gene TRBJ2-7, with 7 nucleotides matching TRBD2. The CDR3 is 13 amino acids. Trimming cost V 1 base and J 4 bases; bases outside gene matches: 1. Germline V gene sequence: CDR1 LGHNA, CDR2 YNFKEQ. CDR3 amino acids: CASSQGTRYEQYF. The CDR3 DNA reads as TGTGCCAGCAGCCAAGGGACTAGATACGAGCAGTACTTC.

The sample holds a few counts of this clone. DNA of the CDR3: TGCAGCGTCGGTATGGTGTCGGGGGCGAACTATGGCTACACCTTC. Encoded protein: CSVGMVSGANYGYTF. The genes are TRBV29-1 and TRBJ1-2; D perhaps matches TRBD1 (6 bases). V shed 6 bases and J shed 2 bases, with 19 bases lying between them. This CDR3 is 15 amino acids long. Germline CDR1 reads SQVTM; CDR2 reads ANQGSEA. Full variable domain (rest looked up from reference TRBV29-1 and TRBJ1-2): SAVISQKPSRDICQRGTSLTIQCQVDSQVTMMFWYRQQPGQSLTLIATANQGSEATYESGFVIDKFPISRPNLTFSTLTVSNMSPEDSSIYLCSVGMVSGANYGYTFGSGTRLTVV.

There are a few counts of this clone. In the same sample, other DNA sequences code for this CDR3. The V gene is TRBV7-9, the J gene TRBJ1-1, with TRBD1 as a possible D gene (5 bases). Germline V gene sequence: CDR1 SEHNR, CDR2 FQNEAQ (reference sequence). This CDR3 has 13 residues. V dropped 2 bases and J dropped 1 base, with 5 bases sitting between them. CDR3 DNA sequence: TGTGCCAGCAGCTTAACAGGGAACACTGAAGCTTTCTTT. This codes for CASSLTGNTEAFF.

The CDR3 region has the DNA TGTGCCAGCAGCGAGGAGGCAGGTTGGTACAATGAGCAGTTCTTC. It specifies CASSEEAGWYNEQFF. The chain carries TRBV7-2 and TRBJ2-1; TRBD2 is a possible D gene (5 bases). CDR1 is SGHTA, CDR2 FQGNSA, per germline. Trimming removed 5 bases from V and 4 bases from J, with 15 bases in between. The CDR3 contains 15 residues.